These 16 T cell receptor beta chains were sequenced from one sample in a study of OX40 agonist ivuxolimab in advanced cancers. The protocol was immunoSEQ multiplex PCR, while the TCRdb copy is restricted to in-frame clones and leaves out a portion. The data contain 12,000 to 15,000 clones, just under 75% of them seen just once; the ten biggest clones take up around a third. The sequencing used CD4+ or CD8+ T cells sorted from blood, collected in a trial of the OX40 agonist ivuxolimab. The receptor set was obtained from an adult with an advanced solid tumor such as melanoma, head and neck, liver or kidney cancer.

The gene calls are TRBV7-9 and TRBJ2-1, with 7 positions matching TRBD2. CDR3 length equals 14 residues. In germline, CDR1 is SEHNR, CDR2 FQNEAQ (reference sequence). Unmatched junction bases numbered 3, after V lost 3 bases and J lost 4 bases. CDR3 sequence reads: CASSFGTTYNEQFF. The CDR3 coding sequence is TGTGCCAGCAGCTTTGGGACTACATACAATGAGCAGTTCTTC. Full variable domain (missing parts from reference TRBV7-9 and TRBJ2-1): DTGVSQNPRHKITKRGQNVTFRCDPISEHNRLYWYRQTLGQGPEFLTYFQNEAQLEKSRLLSDRFSAERPKGSFSTLEIQRTEQGDSAMYLCASSFGTTYNEQFFGPGTRLTVL.

This clone came up a few times. For the CDR3, the DNA is TGTGCCAGCAGTGAAATGTTGGTCGGAAGTTATCAGCCCCAGCATTTT. Translation gives CASSEMLVGSYQPQHF. This chain connects TRBV6-1 to TRBJ1-5, with no clear D. V lost 2 bases, J lost 5 bases, and 16 bases lay in between. Germline V lookup: CDR1 MNHNS, CDR2 SASEGT. The CDR3 is made up of 16 amino acids.

This rearrangement joins TRBV15 to TRBJ2-7, with unresolved D. The CDR3 loop spans 16 amino acids. Germline V gives CDR1 LNHNV, CDR2 YYDKDF (reference sequence). V lost 0 bases and J lost 4, with 16 bases in between. CDR3 residues: CATSRERAGLTYEQYF. The CDR3 DNA reads TGTGCCACCAGCAGAGAACGGGCAGGCTTAACGTACGAGCAGTACTTC. Filled out from reference TRBV15 and TRBJ2-7, the complete variable domain reads DAMVIQNPRYQVTQFGKPVTLSCSQTLNHNVMYWYQQKSSQAPKLLFHYYDKDFNNEADTPDNFQSRRPNTSFCFLDIRSPGLGDTAMYLCATSRERAGLTYEQYFGPGTRLTVT.

The V call is TRBV5-6, the J call TRBJ2-2; tentatively, D is TRBD2 (6 bases). CDR1 SGHDT and CDR2 YYEEEE come from the germline V gene. The CDR3 consists of 14 residues. V lost 4 bases and J 5 bases, leaving 12 bases between the germline ends. The CDR3 coding sequence is TGTGCCAGCAGCCTTCTGGCGGGGACCGGGGAGCTGTTTTTT. This sequence encodes CASSLLAGTGELFF. The full variable domain, its missing parts supplied by reference TRBV5-6 and TRBJ2-2, is DAGVTQSPTHLIKTRGQQVTLRCSPKSGHDTVSWYQQALGQGPQFIFQYYEEEERQRGNFPDRFSGHQFPNYSSELNVNALLLGDSALYLCASSLLAGTGELFFGEGSRLTVL.

This clone was detected once. The V and J genes are TRBV4-1 and TRBJ1-1; TRBD1 agrees at 9 bases. J lost 5 bases, V lost 4 bases, and 5 bases had no gene match. Germline-derived CDR1 and CDR2 are MGHRA and YSYEKL. The CDR3 covers 14 residues. This CDR3 reads CASSPGTGWTEAFF. The CDR3 DNA is TGCGCCAGCAGCCCCGGGACAGGGTGGACTGAAGCTTTCTTT.

This chain joins TRBV7-9 and TRBJ2-1; D is unresolved. The length of the CDR3 is 17 residues. Germline V lookup: CDR1 SEHNR, CDR2 FQNEAQ (reference sequence). The V and J ends lost 1 base and 0 bases respectively, with 13 bases between them. The CDR3 nucleotides are TGTGCCAGCAGCTTAGGAGGTGGCCTTAGCTCCTACAATGAGCAGTTCTTC. Translation: CASSLGGGLSSYNEQFF.

This rearrangement joins TRBV6-4 to TRBJ2-3; a possible D gene is TRBD1 (5 bases). There are 14 residues in the CDR3. CDR1 and CDR2 (germline): MRHNA, SNTAGT. V was clipped by 0 bases and J by 1 base, with 5 bases between them. The CDR3 sequence: CASSDSGGTDTQYF. The CDR3 nucleotides read TGTGCCAGCAGTGACTCAGGGGGCACAGATACGCAGTATTTT.

CDR3 in DNA: TGTGCCAGCAGCCCGCGGCAGGGTGAAGCGAACACTGAAGCTTTCTTT. It specifies CASSPRQGEANTEAFF. This rearrangement joins TRBV9 to TRBJ1-1; maybe TRBD1 (5 bases). The length of the CDR3 is 16 residues. V lost 4 bases, J lost 1 base, and 17 bases lay in between. CDR1 is SGDLS and CDR2 is YYNGEE in the germline V gene.

This sequence joins TRBV27 and TRBJ2-3, with 14 bases fitting TRBD2. V lost 0 bases to trimming and J lost 3 bases; unmatched junction nucleotides: 5. The CDR3 extends over 18 amino acids. Germline V gene sequence: CDR1 MNHEY, CDR2 SMNVEV (reference sequence). This chain's CDR3 is CASSLSKGTSGRTDTQYF. CDR3 sequence (DNA): TGTGCCAGCAGTTTATCGAAGGGGACTAGCGGGAGAACAGATACGCAGTATTTT.

The chain is built from TRBV25-1 and TRBJ2-7; the D gene is possibly TRBD1 (6 bases). Germline loops: CDR1 MGHDK, CDR2 SYGVNS. The CDR3 covers 13 residues. V was clipped by 4 bases and J by 1 base, with 8 bases between them. Here the CDR3 DNA reads TGTGCCAGCAGTGCAGACAGGTCCTACGAGCAGTACTTC. Its translation: CASSADRSYEQYF.

This clone was detected a few times. The chain combines TRBV6-1 with TRBJ2-3; tentative D call: TRBD2 (6 bases). This CDR3 has 15 amino acids. V lost 5 bases and J lost 3, with 15 bases in between. From germline, CDR1 is MNHNS and CDR2 SASEGT. CDR3 sequence (DNA): TGTGCCAGCAGTACACAGAGCGGGTCAACAGATACGCAGTATTTT. Its protein product is CASSTQSGSTDTQYF.

This chain joins TRBV19 and TRBJ1-5, with D unclear. The germline gives CDR1 LNHDA, CDR2 SQIVND (reference sequence). The CDR3 length is 14 residues. V was pared by 10 bases and J by 1 base, with 14 bases between. CDR3 in amino acids: CATTDNPSNQPQHF. In DNA, the CDR3 is TGTGCCACAACAGATAATCCCAGCAATCAGCCCCAGCATTTT. The variable domain in full, with the rest retrieved from reference TRBV19 and TRBJ1-5, is DGGITQSPKYLFRKEGQNVTLSCEQNLNHDAMYWYRQDPGQGLRLIYYSQIVNDFQKGDIAEGYSVSREKKESFPLTVTSAQKNPTAFYLCATTDNPSNQPQHFGDGTRLSIL.

The chain links TRBV19 to TRBJ2-7; D gene unclear. CDR1 and CDR2 (germline): LNHDA, SQIVND (reference sequence). Between the trimmed V and J ends, which lost 3 bases and 2 bases, there was a span of 5 bases. The CDR3 spans 12 residues. CDR3 nucleotides: TGTGCCAGTAGTATGGACCCCTACGAGCAGTACTTC. Protein: CASSMDPYEQYF. Looking up the rest from reference TRBV19 and TRBJ2-7 gives the full variable domain: DGGITQSPKYLFRKEGQNVTLSCEQNLNHDAMYWYRQDPGQGLRLIYYSQIVNDFQKGDIAEGYSVSREKKESFPLTVTSAQKNPTAFYLCASSMDPYEQYFGPGTRLTVT.

The V and J genes are TRBV19 and TRBJ2-1; 9 nucleotides agree with TRBD2. The CDR3 has 15 amino acids. J gave up 1 base and V 5 bases, and 3 bases lay outside the gene matches. CDR1 and CDR2 from the germline V gene are LNHDA and SQIVND (reference sequence). The CDR3 sequence is CASSVSGGSYNEQFF. CDR3 nucleotides: TGTGCCAGTAGTGTCAGCGGGGGGTCCTACAATGAGCAGTTCTTC.

The CDR3 here is CATQGARGYTF. As DNA, the CDR3 is TGTGCCACCCAGGGGGCTCGGGGCTACACCTTC. V is TRBV19 and J is TRBJ1-2; 8 positions agree with TRBD1. The CDR3 has 11 residues. Trimming at V came to 10 bases and at J to 8 bases, leaving 6 bases not matched to a gene. CDR1 and CDR2 from the germline V gene are LNHDA and SQIVND (reference sequence).

This chain uses TRBV7-9 with TRBJ1-4; 7 bases map to TRBD1. This CDR3 region has 15 residues. Trimming at V came to 5 bases and at J to 6 bases, leaving 9 bases not matched to a gene. CDR1 SEHNR and CDR2 FQNEAQ come from the germline V gene (reference sequence). The CDR3 nucleotides are TGTGCCAGCAGCCCAAAGACAGGGAGCGATGAAAAACTGTTTTTT. This codes for CASSPKTGSDEKLFF. The whole variable domain, filled in from reference TRBV7-9 and TRBJ1-4, reads DTGVSQNPRHKITKRGQNVTFRCDPISEHNRLYWYRQTLGQGPEFLTYFQNEAQLEKSRLLSDRFSAERPKGSFSTLEIQRTEQGDSAMYLCASSPKTGSDEKLFFGSGTQLSVL.